Reported below is one TCR beta chain. Sequenced by immunoSEQ multiplex PCR; TCRdb stores in-frame clones only, minus some. The sample yields about 50,000 clones, about 88% seen once. These data originate in a study of blood T cell repertoires in COVID-19. CDR1 SGDLS and CDR2 YYNGEE come from the germline V gene. CDR3 length: 15 residues. With 4 bases removed from V and 1 base from J, the gap between germline ends came to 9 bases. The chain recombines TRBV9 with TRBJ2-6; the D gene is possibly TRBD2 (6 bases). This TCR was recovered from a woman aged 45-59 years who had recovered from COVID-19. What was sequenced was PBMCs or T cells enriched from blood (not recorded which). In nucleotides, the CDR3 is TGTGCCAGCAGCATCCGGGGGTCTGGGGCCAACGTCCTGACTTTC. As protein: CASSIRGSGANVLTF.